This T cell receptor beta chain was found in a study of breast tumors, draining lymph nodes, adjacent tissues. Each CDR3 protein is one row after TCRdb ran MiXCR on the multiplex PCR reads. Of 75,000 to 100,000 distinct CDR3 sequences detected, about 21% appear once; the ten largest clones hold 2% to 2.5%. This clonotype was detected ten times or more. The lymph nodes were axillary draining lymph nodes from breast cancer patients. Sequenced: axillary lymph node tissue. The clonotype comes from a female donor with breast cancer. Some clones in this sample may be carry-over from other donors' samples.

CDR3 sequence (DNA): TGCAGTGCTAGAGTTGTGAGAGGGACTAGCGGGAGCAATGAGCAGTTCTTC. Amino acid sequence: CSARVVRGTSGSNEQFF. The chain joins TRBV20-1 to TRBJ2-1; 14 bases are shared with TRBD2. Looked up from germline, CDR1 is DFQATT and CDR2 is SNEGSKA (reference sequence). The CDR3 contains 17 residues. The trim removed 1 base at V and 6 bases at J, leaving 8 bases unmatched.